This T cell receptor (beta chain) was documented in a study of radiotherapy plus CTLA-4 blockade in lung cancer. Study in general: Objective response rate was over 15%; disease control rate, 31%. General study results and limits: Blood TCR clones of tumor origin expanded after radiotherapy plus ipilimumab. Best predicting response, reportedly, were early blood T cell clone dynamics, with interferon-beta.

The CDR3 is 13 amino acids. Trimming took off 3 bases at V and 6 bases at J, with 9 bases between the two ends. Germline loops: CDR1 LNHNV, CDR2 YYDKDF (reference sequence). Patients in the study, people with chemo-refractory metastatic non-small-cell lung cancer, received focal radiation plus ipilimumab CTLA-4 blockade. This clone was counted once. As yet, its antigen is unknown. Assay: immunoSEQ multiplex PCR; the TCRdb copy retains only in-frame clones and omits some. The sample yields 90,000 to 150,000 clones, more than 65% seen once. The sequencing used peripheral blood, collected from a patient treated with radiotherapy plus ipilimumab. The V call is TRBV15, the J call TRBJ1-5; a possible D gene is TRBD1 (5 bases). The TCR comes from a human donor with non-small cell lung cancer who had a partial response to radiotherapy plus ipilimumab. The CDR3 loop is CATSSQGGQPQHF. DNA for the CDR3: TGTGCCACCAGCAGCCAGGGTGGTCAGCCCCAGCATTTT.